A single sample is the source of the 14 T cell receptor beta chains below, sequenced in a study of T cell responses to AZD1222 COVID-19 vaccine. The method was immunoSEQ multiplex PCR; TCRdb's version includes in-frame clones alone and lacks a portion of them. The data contain over 100,000 clones, approximately 90% of them seen just once; the ten biggest clones take up about 2.5%. The sequencing used peripheral blood, collected 28 days after the second AZD1222 dose. Receptors originate from an adult who received the AZD1222 COVID-19 vaccine.

V gene TRBV10-2 combines with J gene TRBJ1-5; D is perhaps TRBD1 (6 bases). Trimming removed 5 bases from V and 3 bases from J, with 20 bases in between. CDR1 WSHSY and CDR2 SAAADI come from the germline V gene. The CDR3 consists of 17 residues. CDR3 sequence: CASSLTLDRIPNQPQHF. CDR3 DNA sequence: TGCGCCAGCAGTCTTACCCTCGACAGGATTCCCAATCAGCCCCAGCATTTT.

This clone was seen only a few times. The V and J genes are TRBV9 and TRBJ1-1; D uncertain. The germline V and J ends were trimmed by 1 base and 0 bases, with 19 bases remaining between them. Germline assignment: CDR1 SGDLS and CDR2 YYNGEE. There are 18 residues in the CDR3. CDR3 region: CASSVNPQHSPLNTEAFF. The DNA for the CDR3 is TGTGCCAGCAGCGTAAACCCCCAACATTCGCCTTTGAACACTGAAGCTTTCTTT.

The V gene is TRBV6-4, the J gene TRBJ2-1; 10 bases are a match to TRBD2. The CDR3 extends over 13 amino acids. The germline gives CDR1 MRHNA, CDR2 SNTAGT. The V segment lost 5 bases and the J segment 12 bases; nucleotides outside the gene matches: 7. This CDR3 reads CASSFRAGGAQFF. The CDR3 region has the DNA TGTGCCAGCAGTTTTCGAGCGGGGGGGGCGCAGTTCTTC.

This sequence joins TRBV24-1 and TRBJ1-5; D may be TRBD1 (5 bases). V lost 6 bases and J lost 4, with 12 bases in between. CDR1 KGHDR and CDR2 SFDVKD come from the germline V gene. The CDR3 extends over 14 amino acids. CDR3 in DNA: TGTGCCACCAGTCGGGGGACCGGTAATCAGCCCCAGCATTTT. Amino acid sequence: CATSRGTGNQPQHF.

The rearrangement links TRBV19 to TRBJ2-5; D tentatively reads TRBD1 or TRBD2 (5 bases each). The V and J ends lost 5 bases and 4 bases respectively, with 17 bases between them. Germline values: CDR1 LNHDA, CDR2 SQIVND (reference sequence). There are 15 residues in the CDR3. The CDR3 DNA follows: TGTGCCAGTAGTTCATCCGGGACCGTCGGAGAGACCCAGTACTTC. It specifies CASSSSGTVGETQYF.

Remarks on this clone: Germline and junction disagree at one end, which may indicate a read error. V and J are TRBV12-3 or TRBV12-4 and TRBJ1-3, with 9 bases identical to TRBD1. There are 11 residues in the CDR3. CDR3 sequence reads: CASSLTGQGFF. The CDR3 nucleotides read TGTGCCAGCAGTTTAACGGGACAGGGTTTCTTT.

The genes are TRBV11-3 and TRBJ2-2, with D perhaps TRBD2 (6 bases). This CDR3 is built from 13 residues. Germline values: CDR1 SGHNT, CDR2 YENEEA. Trimming shortened V by 4 bases and J by 5 bases, and 8 bases separated the two germline ends. CDR3 bases: TGTGCCAGCAGCTACCGGGGGACCGGGGAGCTGTTTTTT. This translates into CASSYRGTGELFF. The full variable domain, its missing parts supplied by reference TRBV11-3 and TRBJ2-2, is EAGVVQSPRYKIIEKKQPVAFWCNPISGHNTLYWYLQNLGQGPELLIRYENEEAVDDSQLPKDRFSAERLKGVDSTLKIQPAELGDSAVYLCASSYRGTGELFFGEGSRLTVL.

This chain links TRBV9 with TRBJ2-3, with TRBD2 identical over 7 bases. The CDR3 runs to 16 residues. The trim removed 4 bases at V and 2 bases at J, leaving 10 bases unmatched. Germline lookup yields CDR1 SGDLS and CDR2 YYNGEE. This CDR3 is CASSRLQRGHTDTQYF. CDR3 coding DNA: TGTGCCAGCAGCCGTCTTCAGCGGGGCCACACAGATACGCAGTATTTT.

The chain couples TRBV2 to TRBJ1-2, with 12 bases fitting TRBD1. Germline loops: CDR1 SNHLY, CDR2 FYNNEI. The CDR3 is made up of 13 amino acids. V was clipped by 9 bases and J by 8 bases; unmatched bases: 7. This chain's CDR3 is CARTGQGASGYTF. In DNA, the CDR3 is TGTGCCAGGACGGGACAGGGGGCTTCCGGCTACACCTTC.

V gene TRBV7-6 combines with J gene TRBJ1-3; TRBD1 matches at 8 bases. Per the germline V gene, CDR1 is SGHVS and CDR2 is FNYEAQ. The CDR3 runs to 17 residues. The J segment lost 0 bases and the V segment lost 0 bases, leaving 4 bases of the junction unmatched. DNA of the CDR3: TGTGCCAGCAGCTTAGCAAGGACAGGGCACTCTGGAAACACCATATATTTT. Its protein product is CASSLARTGHSGNTIYF.

The chain recombines TRBV6-5 with TRBJ2-1; D possibly corresponds to TRBD2 (6 bases). This CDR3 has 15 amino acids. The ends were cut back, 6 bases at V and 4 bases at J, with 16 bases in the middle. Germline V CDR1 and CDR2: MNHEY, SVGAGI. The CDR3 sequence: CASRGGTYTYNEQFF. In DNA form, the CDR3 reads TGTGCCAGCAGGGGAGGCACTTACACATACAATGAGCAGTTCTTC.

The chain is built from TRBV27 and TRBJ2-7; D unresolved. The CDR3 sequence is 15 residues long. Germline V gene lookup returns CDR1 MNHEY and CDR2 SMNVEV (reference sequence). V dropped 3 bases and J dropped 2 bases, with 14 bases sitting between them. This CDR3 reads CASSFRVGPPYEQYF. CDR3 DNA sequence: TGTGCCAGCAGTTTTAGGGTGGGCCCTCCCTACGAGCAGTACTTC.

This clone showed up just once. The chain is built from TRBV4-3 and TRBJ2-6; tentative D call: TRBD1 (6 bases). V dropped 2 bases and J dropped 0 bases, with 8 bases sitting between them. The CDR3 has 16 residues. Germline CDR1 LGHNA, CDR2 YSLEER. CDR3 region: CASSQRQVSGANVLTF. The CDR3, as DNA: TGCGCCAGCAGCCAACGACAGGTCTCTGGGGCCAACGTCCTGACTTTC.

This sequence joins TRBV6-5 and TRBJ1-2; tentative D call: TRBD1 (5 bases). Germline assignment: CDR1 MNHEY and CDR2 SVGAGI. The CDR3 loop spans 14 amino acids. Deletions cut 6 bases from V and 3 bases from J, with 14 bases between. CDR3 in amino acids: CASSPGGGYYGYTF. The DNA for the CDR3 is TGTGCCAGCAGCCCGGGTGGGGGGTACTATGGCTACACCTTC.